This TCR beta chain was observed in a study of blood T cell repertoires in COVID-19. Overall study context: Sites across the United States, Italy and Spain contributed samples from acute and convalescent COVID-19.

Produced via immunoSEQ multiplex PCR; TCRdb's table is partial and in-frame only. The data hold 140,000 or so clones, with roughly 89% observed a single time. This clonotype was sampled from a woman aged 45-60 years with acute or convalescent COVID-19. What was sequenced was peripheral blood.

The CDR3 protein is CASSATGFVGNTIYF. The CDR3 DNA reads as TGCGCCAGCAGCGCGACAGGGTTTGTTGGAAACACCATATATTTT. This chain connects TRBV4-1 to TRBJ1-3, with 7 bases fitting TRBD1. V trimming: 5 bases; J trimming: 3 bases; junction bases outside the gene matches: 7. Germline-derived CDR1 and CDR2 are MGHRA and YSYEKL. This CDR3 is 15 amino acids long.